These T cell receptor beta chains were read from a single sample in a study of shared clonotypes between healthy human individuals. Sequencing was performed with immunoSEQ multiplex PCR; in TCRdb, only in-frame clones are kept and a portion is missing. The sample lists fewer than 850,000 clones, approximately 96% occurring once. Sequences were obtained from naive CD8+ T cells sorted from blood. These TCRs come from a young man in good health. Both conserved end residues are part of each CDR3. D genes are given only for firm matches. Clone size appears in some rows only: once, few, many, or a class for an expanded clone.

j_call clone_size v_call d_call cdr3_nt cdr3_aa
TRBJ2-3 once TRBV14 NA TGTGCCAGCAGCCAAGGGGACTCTCTCACAGATACGCAGTATTTT CASSQGDSLTDTQYF
TRBJ2-7 NA TRBV13 TRBD2 TGTGCCAGCAGCGACCGGGGGGAGGGCCCCTACGAGCAGTACTTC CASSDRGEGPYEQYF
TRBJ1-2 NA TRBV10-2 NA TGCGCCAGCAGTGAGGCAAATAGTTATGGCTACACCTTC CASSEANSYGYTF
TRBJ2-3 NA TRBV25-1 NA TGTGCCAGCAGTGACTACACCGGGACACTCCGCACAGATACGCAGTATTTT CASSDYTGTLRTDTQYF
TRBJ2-7 NA TRBV9 NA TGTGCCAGCAGCCCTTTTGGAGGGGAGTCCTACGAGCAGTACTTC CASSPFGGESYEQYF
TRBJ2-3 once TRBV2 TRBD2 TGTGCCAGCAGTTTGTACGGACTAGCGGGAGATACAGATACGCAGTATTTT CASSLYGLAGDTDTQYF
TRBJ2-6 NA TRBV27 NA TGTGCCAGCAGTTCCTCTGGGGCCAACGTCCTGACTTTC CASSSSGANVLTF
TRBJ2-7 NA TRBV6-5 NA TGTGCCAGCACCCCCCAGACGGGATACGAGCAGTACTTC CASTPQTGYEQYF
TRBJ2-7 NA TRBV11-2 NA TGTGCCAGCAGCTTAGCGACTAACTACGAGCAGTACTTC CASSLATNYEQYF
TRBJ2-5 NA TRBV18 NA TGTGCCAGCTCACCACTAGACGAGTACCAAGAGACCCAGTACTTC CASSPLDEYQETQYF
TRBJ2-7 NA TRBV29-1 NA TGCAGCGTTGATGGCGAGTACGAGCAGTACTTC CSVDGEYEQYF
TRBJ2-5 NA TRBV7-9 NA TGTGCCAGCAGCTCCCCGTTCGGGGAGGCTTCAAGACCAGAGACCCAGTACTTC CASSSPFGEASRPETQYF
TRBJ2-1 NA TRBV25-1 NA TGTGCCAGCAGTGAATCAGGGGATGGGCAGTTCTTC CASSESGDGQFF
TRBJ2-3 NA TRBV5-1 NA TGCGCCAGCAGCGTCGGGACTCAACAGTATTTT CASSVGTQQYF
TRBJ2-7 NA TRBV7-9 NA TGTGCCAGCAGCTTAGCTCCCGGGACACCCTCTGGGGAGCAGTACTTC CASSLAPGTPSGEQYF
TRBJ1-2 once TRBV9 NA TGTGCCAGCAGCGGACCCCGGACGGACTATGGCTACACCTTC CASSGPRTDYGYTF
TRBJ2-1 NA TRBV28 TRBD2 TGTGCCAGCAGTCCGACCGCCGGGACTAAGAATGAGCAGTTCTTC CASSPTAGTKNEQFF
TRBJ1-4 NA TRBV11-2 TRBD1 TGTGCCAGCAGCCCCCTCTGGACAGGCGAGAATGAAAAACTGTTTTTT CASSPLWTGENEKLFF
TRBJ2-1 NA TRBV7-9 NA TGTGCCAGCAGCATAAGCAAGACAGGATCAATTGAGCAGTTCTTC CASSISKTGSIEQFF
TRBJ1-1 once TRBV5-1 NA TGCGCCAGCAGCCGCTCAGAAATCTACACTGAAGCTTTCTTT CASSRSEIYTEAFF
TRBJ2-1 NA TRBV4-3 TRBD2 TGCGCCAGCAGCCAAACTAGCGGAACTTACAATGAGCAGTTCTTC CASSQTSGTYNEQFF
TRBJ2-5 NA TRBV6-6 TRBD1 TGTGCCAGCAGTCCCCGGGACAGGGGGCCCAAAGAGACCCAGTACTTC CASSPRDRGPKETQYF
TRBJ2-1 NA TRBV9 TRBD2 TGTGCCAGCAGCGTAGGGGCGGGAGGGGGCAATGAGCAGTTCTTC CASSVGAGGGNEQFF
TRBJ1-5 NA TRBV19 NA TGTGCCAGTAGTTCCGGGGGGCTTACGCCCCAGCATTTT CASSSGGLTPQHF
TRBJ1-2 NA TRBV7-9 NA TGTGCCAGCAGCTCACAGGCCGGTCGGGGCTACACCTTC CASSSQAGRGYTF
TRBJ2-7 NA TRBV5-5 TRBD1 TGTGCCAGCAGCCTGCCGGGACAGAACTACGAGCAGTACTTC CASSLPGQNYEQYF
TRBJ2-7 NA TRBV7-9 NA TGTGCCAGCAGGCCCGACAGGTCCTACGAGCAGTACTTC CASRPDRSYEQYF
TRBJ2-4 NA TRBV15 TRBD1 TGTGCCACCAGCCAGGACAGGGGGCGAAACATTCAGTACTTC CATSQDRGRNIQYF
TRBJ2-1 NA TRBV11-2 TRBD2 TGTGCCAGCAAACCAAGCGGGAAACGGCAGAGTGAGCAGTTCTTC CASKPSGKRQSEQFF
TRBJ2-3 NA TRBV15 NA TGTGCCACCAGCAGAGGGGCCGACAGCACAGATACGCAGTATTTT CATSRGADSTDTQYF
TRBJ2-1 once TRBV7-6 TRBD2 TGTGCCAGCAGCCTGATAGCGGGAGCGGATGGGGGGAATGAGCAGTTCTTC CASSLIAGADGGNEQFF
TRBJ2-7 NA TRBV29-1 TRBD1 TGCAGCGTTGAGTTTACGGGACAGGGTTCCTACGAGCAGTACTTC CSVEFTGQGSYEQYF
TRBJ1-5 NA TRBV5-1 NA TGCGCCAGCAGCTTGGTCGGGGGGGCCGATCAGCCCCAGCATTTT CASSLVGGADQPQHF
TRBJ2-1 NA TRBV10-1 NA TGCGCCAGCAGTGCATCGGATGAGCAGTTCTTC CASSASDEQFF
TRBJ2-5 NA TRBV7-8 TRBD2 TGTGCCAGCAGCTGGGGACTAGCGGGGCAAGAGACCCAGTACTTC CASSWGLAGQETQYF
TRBJ2-2 once TRBV5-3 NA TGTGCCAGAAGCTTGCCCGGGGAGCTGTTTTTT CARSLPGELFF
TRBJ2-7 NA TRBV7-9 NA TGTGCCAGCAGCTCCGATAAGACAGTTGACCCCTACGAGCAGTACTTC CASSSDKTVDPYEQYF
TRBJ1-1 NA TRBV25-1 NA TGTGCCAGCAGTAGGGGCAGGGGCGAAAACACTGAAGCTTTCTTT CASSRGRGENTEAFF
TRBJ1-4 NA TRBV4-3 NA TGCGCCAGCAGCCAAGATTGGACATCAACTAATGAAAAACTGTTTTTT CASSQDWTSTNEKLFF
TRBJ2-1 NA TRBV7-9 NA TGTGCCAGCAGCTTAACCTTCTACAATGAGCAGTTCTTC CASSLTFYNEQFF
TRBJ2-1 NA TRBV7-6 NA TGTGCCAGCAGCTTAAAAGGGTACTCCTACAATGAGCAGTTCTTC CASSLKGYSYNEQFF
TRBJ1-4 NA TRBV4-1 NA TGCGCCAGCAGCCTCCTCACCCCCAGGGAAAAACTGTTTTTT CASSLLTPREKLFF
TRBJ1-1 NA TRBV9 TRBD1 TGTGCCAGCAGCGTAGCAGGGGGGTTGAACACTGAAGCTTTCTTT CASSVAGGLNTEAFF
TRBJ2-7 NA TRBV4-3 TRBD1 TGCGCCAGCAGTCCCTACAGGGGCTCCTACGAGCAGTACTTC CASSPYRGSYEQYF
TRBJ2-7 NA TRBV7-9 NA TGTGCCAGCAGGCCACCGGGGCCGACCTTTGAACGCGAGCAGTACTTC CASRPPGPTFEREQYF
TRBJ2-1 NA TRBV19 NA TGTGCCAGTAGTTTCTCCGTCGGGGGACCAGTCGATGTGGTTGAGCAGTTCTTC CASSFSVGGPVDVVEQFF
TRBJ1-5 NA TRBV28 NA TGTGCCAGCAGTTTCACAGGGAATCAGCCCCAGCATTTT CASSFTGNQPQHF
TRBJ2-1 NA TRBV15 TRBD2 TGTGCCACCGCTGGACTAGCGGAGCACAATGAGCAGTTCTTC CATAGLAEHNEQFF
TRBJ2-1 NA TRBV7-9 NA TGTGCCAGCAGCTCCGAAGGGACGGAGGTTTACAATGAGCAGTTCTTC CASSSEGTEVYNEQFF